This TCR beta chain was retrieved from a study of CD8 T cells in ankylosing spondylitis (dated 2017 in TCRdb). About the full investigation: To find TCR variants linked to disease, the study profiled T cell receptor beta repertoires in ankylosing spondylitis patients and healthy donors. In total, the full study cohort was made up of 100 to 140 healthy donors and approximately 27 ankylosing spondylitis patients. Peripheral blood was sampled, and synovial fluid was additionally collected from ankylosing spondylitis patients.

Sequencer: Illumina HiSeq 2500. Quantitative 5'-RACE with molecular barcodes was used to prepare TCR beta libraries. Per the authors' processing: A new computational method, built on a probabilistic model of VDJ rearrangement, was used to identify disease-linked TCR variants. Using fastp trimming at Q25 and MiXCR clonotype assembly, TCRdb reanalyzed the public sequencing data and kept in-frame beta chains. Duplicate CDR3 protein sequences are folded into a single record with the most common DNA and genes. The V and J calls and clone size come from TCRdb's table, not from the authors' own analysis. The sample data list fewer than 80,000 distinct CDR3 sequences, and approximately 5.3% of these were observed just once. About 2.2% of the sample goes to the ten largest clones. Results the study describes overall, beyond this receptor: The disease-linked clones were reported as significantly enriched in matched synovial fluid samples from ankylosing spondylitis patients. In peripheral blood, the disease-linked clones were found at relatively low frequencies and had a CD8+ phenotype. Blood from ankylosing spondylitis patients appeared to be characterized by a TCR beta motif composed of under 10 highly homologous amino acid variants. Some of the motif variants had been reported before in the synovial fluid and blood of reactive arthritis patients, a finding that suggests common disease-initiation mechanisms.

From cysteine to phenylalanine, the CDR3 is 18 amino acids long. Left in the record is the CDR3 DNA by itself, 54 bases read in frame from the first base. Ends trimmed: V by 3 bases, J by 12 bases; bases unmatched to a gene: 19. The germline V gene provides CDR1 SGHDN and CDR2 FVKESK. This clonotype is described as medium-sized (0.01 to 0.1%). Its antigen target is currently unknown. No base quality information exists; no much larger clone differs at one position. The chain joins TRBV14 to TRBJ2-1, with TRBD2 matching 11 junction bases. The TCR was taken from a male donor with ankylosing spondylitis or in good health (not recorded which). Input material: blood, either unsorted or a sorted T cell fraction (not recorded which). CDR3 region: CASSQLRLAGTYNEGQFF. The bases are TGTGCCAGCAGCCAGCTTAGACTAGCGGGGACCTACAATGAAGGGCAGTTCTTC.